These 23 T cell receptor beta chains were all obtained from the same sample, sequenced in a study of response to subunit inactivated influenza vaccine. TCRdb analysed the RT-PCR reads with MiXCR anew, one entry per CDR3 protein. The sample has 800,000 or so distinct CDR3 sequences, 21% seen once. The sequenced sample was PBMCs from blood, obtained roughly 5 days after vaccination. The receptors originated from a man between 45 and 60 years old who received an inactivated influenza vaccine.

The rearrangement joins TRBV20-1 to TRBJ2-1, with D possibly TRBD2 on 5 matching bases. V shed 6 bases and J shed 0 bases, with 18 bases lying between them. CDR1 is DFQATT, CDR2 SNEGSKA, per germline (reference sequence). CDR3 length: 16 residues. The DNA of the CDR3 is TGCAGTGCCGAAACCCTAGCTGAGAGCTCCTACAATGAGCAGTTCTTC. Its protein is CSAETLAESSYNEQFF.

This clonotype was counted between two and nine times. The CDR3 sequence: CASSFASGFDEQFF. CDR3 coding DNA: TGTGCCAGCAGCTTCGCTAGCGGGTTTGATGAGCAGTTCTTC. The chain is built from TRBV7-6 and TRBJ2-1; 8 nucleotides align to TRBD2. The junction had 6 bases not matched to a gene; V was cut back by 3 bases and J by 8 bases. The CDR3 is 14 residues long. Germline V gene sequence: CDR1 SGHVS, CDR2 FNYEAQ.

The V and J genes are TRBV2 and TRBJ1-6, with no clear D. Germline V gene sequence: CDR1 SNHLY, CDR2 FYNNEI. Trimming removed 5 bases at V and 7 bases at J, with 12 bases between. The CDR3 is made up of 14 amino acids. In nucleotides, the CDR3 is TGTGCCAGCAGTTCCGAAGGTGTGAATTCACCCCTCCACTTT. Its translation: CASSSEGVNSPLHF.

This chain links TRBV27 with TRBJ2-7; 9 nucleotides align to TRBD1. V was pared by 7 bases and J by 6 bases, with 10 bases of the junction left unmatched. The germline CDR1 and CDR2 sequences are MNHEY and SMNVEV (reference sequence). This CDR3 comprises 14 residues. The CDR3 loop reads CASTDWDRAGEQYF. The CDR3, as DNA: TGTGCCAGCACCGATTGGGACAGGGCAGGCGAGCAGTACTTC.

The J gene is TRBJ1-3, the V gene TRBV7-2; 7 nucleotides agree with TRBD1. Germline V lookup: CDR1 SGHTA, CDR2 FQGNSA. The V and J ends lost 3 bases and 4 bases, in that order; junction bases with no gene match: 3. The CDR3 is made up of 14 amino acids. The chain's CDR3 is CASSFRGTGNTIYF. Here the CDR3 DNA reads TGTGCCAGCAGCTTCAGGGGGACGGGAAACACCATATATTTT.

The chain employs TRBV6-2 or TRBV6-3 and TRBJ2-7; no definite D call. The CDR3 spans 12 residues. CDR1 is MNHEY and CDR2 is SVGEGT in the germline V gene. Between the trimmed V and J ends, which lost 6 bases and 3 bases, there was a span of 9 bases. The chain's CDR3 is CASSGSVYEQYF. For the CDR3, the DNA is TGTGCCAGCAGCGGTTCTGTCTACGAGCAGTACTTC.

At least ten counts were recorded for this clonotype. The chain joins TRBV20-1 to TRBJ2-3; 11 bases map to TRBD2. Germline CDR1 reads DFQATT; CDR2 reads SNEGSKA (reference sequence). The CDR3 is 14 amino acids. Trimming removed 6 bases from V and 6 bases from J; junction bases left unmatched: 8. CDR3 nucleotide sequence: TGCAGTGCAAGTAGCGGGGGGGCGTCGGATACGCAGTATTTT. This encodes CSASSGGASDTQYF.

This chain uses TRBV20-1 with TRBJ1-2, with D possibly matching TRBD1 (6 bases). Germline-derived CDR1 and CDR2 are DFQATT and SNEGSKA (reference sequence). V lost 2 bases and J lost 8, with 15 bases in between. The CDR3 extends over 13 amino acids. This chain's CDR3 is CSARPMTGGGYTF. The CDR3 DNA reads TGCAGTGCTAGACCCATGACAGGCGGCGGCTACACCTTC.

The chain uses TRBV4-3 and TRBJ2-1; possibly TRBD1 for D (6 bases). Trimming left V 5 bases short and J 2 bases short, with 7 bases between. This CDR3 has 13 amino acids. Per germline, CDR1 LGHNA and CDR2 YSLEER. The CDR3 DNA reads TGCGCCAGCAGCGGGACAACCTACAATGAGCAGTTCTTC. Amino acid sequence: CASSGTTYNEQFF.

This clonotype was seen a handful of times. V is TRBV5-1 and J is TRBJ2-7, with 8 nucleotides matching TRBD2. With 4 bases clipped from V and 4 bases from J, the junction kept 13 bases outside the gene matches. The CDR3 totals 16 residues. Germline CDR1 SGHRS, CDR2 YFSETQ. CDR3 protein: CASSPSGRERGYEQYF. In nucleotides, the CDR3 is TGCGCCAGCAGCCCGAGCGGGAGAGAACGCGGGTACGAGCAGTACTTC.

In its sample, this clonotype was seen many times. The V and J genes are TRBV9 and TRBJ2-7; tentative D call: TRBD1 (6 bases). Germline CDR1 reads SGDLS; CDR2 reads YYNGEE. The V end lost 3 bases, the J end lost 2 bases, and 15 bases lay between the germline ends. The CDR3 runs to 15 residues. CDR3 bases: TGTGCCAGCAGCGCCAACTTTGGGACACCCTACGAGCAGTACTTC. This translates into CASSANFGTPYEQYF. The full variable domain, in which reference TRBV9 and TRBJ2-7 provide the parts outside the CDR3, is DSGVTQTPKHLITATGQRVTLRCSPRSGDLSVYWYQQSLDQGLQFLIQYYNGEERAKGNILERFSAQQFPDLHSELNLSSLELGDSALYFCASSANFGTPYEQYFGPGTRLTVT.

The rearrangement joins TRBV7-8 to TRBJ2-1; D assignment may be TRBD1 or TRBD2 (5 bases each). Trimming took off 6 bases at V and 9 bases at J, with 21 bases between the two ends. The CDR3 is 15 amino acids. Germline V lookup: CDR1 SGHVS, CDR2 FQNEAQ. The CDR3 reads CASSSDPVGAGEQFF. For the CDR3, the DNA is TGTGCCAGCAGTTCAGACCCCGTCGGGGCGGGTGAGCAGTTCTTC.

This sequence joins TRBV27 and TRBJ2-3, with 7 bases lining up with TRBD1. CDR3 length equals 15 residues. The J segment lost 8 bases and the V segment lost 7 bases, leaving 15 bases of the junction unmatched. CDR1 MNHEY and CDR2 SMNVEV come from the germline V gene (reference sequence). In DNA, the CDR3 is TGTGCCAGCACCTCTAATCCAGGGGGTAGGGGTACGCAGTATTTT. This sequence encodes CASTSNPGGRGTQYF.

The chain couples TRBV27 to TRBJ1-5; the D is unclear. The germline V gene encodes CDR1 MNHEY and CDR2 SMNVEV (reference sequence). This CDR3 spans 14 amino acids. Deletions cut 0 bases from V and 4 bases from J, with 7 bases between. CDR3 sequence: CASSLSAVNQPQHF. As DNA, the CDR3 is TGTGCCAGCAGTTTATCGGCTGTTAATCAGCCCCAGCATTTT.

The V and J genes are TRBV10-3 and TRBJ2-3; D is uncertain. V was trimmed by 10 bases and J by 0 bases, leaving 8 bases between them. The CDR3 is 12 residues long. The germline CDR1 and CDR2 sequences are ENHRY and SYGVKD. CDR3 nucleotide sequence: TGTGCCACCAAAGCTAGCACAGATACGCAGTATTTT. Translation: CATKASTDTQYF.

This clonotype showed up just a few times. The chain combines TRBV7-2 with TRBJ2-7; 8 nucleotides align to TRBD2. Trimming took 7 bases from V and 2 from J; bases not matched to a gene: 7. The CDR3 has 14 residues. Germline CDR1 is SGHTA and CDR2 is FQGNSA. CDR3 residues: CASNRDGGAYEQYF. As DNA, the CDR3 is TGTGCCAGCAACAGAGACGGGGGGGCCTACGAGCAGTACTTC.

The chain is built from TRBV30 and TRBJ2-7; D might be TRBD2 (6 bases). The CDR3 loop spans 13 amino acids. Trimming removed 4 bases at V and 1 base at J, with 11 bases between. The germline V gene has CDR1 GTSNPN and CDR2 SVGIG (reference sequence). The DNA of the CDR3 is TGTGCCTGGAATCCTAGCGAATCCTACGAGCAGTACTTC. Amino acids: CAWNPSESYEQYF.

In this sample, this clonotype turned up a few times. This chain uses TRBV4-3 with TRBJ1-1; D is undetermined. CDR1 and CDR2 (germline): LGHNA, YSLEER. The V gene lost 0 bases and the J gene lost 0 bases, with 8 bases spanning the gap. The CDR3 length is 15 residues. The CDR3 loop reads CASSQDGRLNTEAFF. As DNA, the CDR3 is TGCGCCAGCAGCCAAGATGGCAGGCTGAACACTGAAGCTTTCTTT.

The table lists this clonotype with a few counts. The genes are TRBV5-5 and TRBJ2-1; 9 nucleotides align to TRBD1. Germline V lookup: CDR1 SGHKS, CDR2 YYEKEE (reference sequence). V gave up 4 bases and J gave up 4 bases; unmatched junction bases: 3. The CDR3 has 14 residues. For the CDR3, the DNA is TGTGCCAGCAGCCGGGGACAGGGTTACAATGAGCAGTTCTTC. It specifies CASSRGQGYNEQFF.

This sequence joins TRBV6-2 or TRBV6-3 and TRBJ1-2; D unclear. The germline V and J ends were trimmed by 8 bases and 3 bases, with 13 bases remaining between them. Germline V gene data show CDR1 as MNHEY and CDR2 as SVGEGT. The CDR3 sequence is 13 residues long. CDR3 in amino acids: CASRLGRDYGYTF. CDR3 nucleotides: TGTGCCAGCCGCCTTGGGAGGGACTATGGCTACACCTTC.

This clonotype has only a few counts. The V and J genes are TRBV6-5 and TRBJ2-5, with D perhaps matching TRBD1 or TRBD2 (6 bases each). In germline, CDR1 is MNHEY, CDR2 SVGAGI. The CDR3 has 16 residues. Deletions cut 0 bases from V and 5 bases from J, with 16 bases between. The CDR3 DNA follows: TGTGCCAGCAGTTACTCCCGGGACCGGAGGGGGGAGACCCAGTACTTC. It translates to CASSYSRDRRGETQYF.

The V and J genes are TRBV28 and TRBJ1-3; D is undetermined. CDR1 and CDR2 from the germline V gene are MDHEN and SYDVKM. Trimming shortened V by 7 bases and J by 3 bases, and 13 bases separated the two germline ends. This CDR3 has 14 amino acids. The CDR3: CASTVPGLGNTIYF. CDR3 DNA sequence: TGTGCCAGCACCGTTCCGGGCCTTGGAAACACCATATATTTT.

In this sample, this clonotype turned up a few times. This chain links TRBV7-2 with TRBJ1-2; D not resolved. Trimming left V 1 base short and J 8 bases short, with 17 bases between. The CDR3 contains 15 residues. Looked up from germline, CDR1 is SGHTA and CDR2 is FQGNSA. CDR3 DNA sequence: TGTGCCAGCAGCTTAGTAGAGGGTCAGACCCTAGGCTACACCTTC. Encoded protein: CASSLVEGQTLGYTF.